The clone carrying this T cell receptor beta chain was found many times. TCRdb called clones again from the PCR reads with MiXCR. The sample shows 50,000 or so clones, 22% of them seen only once. Each patient came to thyroid surgery without any prior treatment (of any kind). The data stem from a study of metastatic and nonmetastatic thyroid tumors. Across the whole study: Comparison of repertoires was carried out across blood and tumor or nodule tissue from malignant and benign thyroid patients.

The CDR3 covers 14 residues. V shed 5 bases, J shed 5 bases, and the junction held 8 bases outside the gene matches. Germline values: CDR1 MNHEY, CDR2 SMNVEV (reference sequence). The chain couples TRBV27 to TRBJ2-5; 7 bases match TRBD2. Sequencing was performed on blood. The receptor was isolated from a male donor with papillary thyroid cancer or a benign thyroid nodule (not recorded which). Some clones in this sample may be carry-over from other donors' samples. The CDR3 loop is CASSPRTGGETQYF. Here the CDR3 DNA reads TGTGCCAGCAGTCCAAGAACCGGGGGGGAGACCCAGTACTTC.